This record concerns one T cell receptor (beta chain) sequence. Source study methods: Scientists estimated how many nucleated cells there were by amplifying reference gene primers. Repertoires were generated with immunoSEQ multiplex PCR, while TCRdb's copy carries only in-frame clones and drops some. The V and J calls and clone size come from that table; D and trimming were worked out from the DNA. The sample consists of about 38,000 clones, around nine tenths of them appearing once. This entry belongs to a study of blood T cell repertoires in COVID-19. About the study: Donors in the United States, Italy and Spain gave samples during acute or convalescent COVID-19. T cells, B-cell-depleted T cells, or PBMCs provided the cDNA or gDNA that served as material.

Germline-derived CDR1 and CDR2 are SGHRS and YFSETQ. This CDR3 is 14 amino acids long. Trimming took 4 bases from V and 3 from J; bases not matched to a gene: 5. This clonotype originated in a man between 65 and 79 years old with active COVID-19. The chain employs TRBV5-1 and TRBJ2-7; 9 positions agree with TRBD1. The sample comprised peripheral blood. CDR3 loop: CASSGGQGYYEQYF. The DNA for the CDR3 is TGCGCCAGCAGCGGGGGACAGGGATACTACGAGCAGTACTTC.